This is a list of T cell receptor beta chains from one sample in a study of CD8 T cells in ankylosing spondylitis. TCRdb re-derived calls from the 5' RACE reads in MiXCR, one entry per CDR3 protein. The sample holds 130,000 or so distinct CDR3 sequences, over 6% seen once. Sequenced: blood, either unsorted or a sorted T cell fraction (not recorded which). Receptors originate from a male donor with ankylosing spondylitis or in good health (not recorded which). The CDR3 runs from the conserved cysteine through the conserved F or W. The D gene is left open where the match is weak. Expanded clones get a size class; other rows say once, few or many, or leave the size out.

d_gene: .; v_gene: TRBV5-1; j_gene: TRBJ1-2; abundance: many; CDR3aa: CASSNGANYGYTF; CDR3nt: TGCGCCAGCAGCAACGGGGCCAACTATGGCTACACCTTC
d_gene: .; v_gene: TRBV20-1; j_gene: TRBJ2-7; abundance: many; CDR3aa: CSARVFYSQSYEQYF; CDR3nt: TGCAGTGCTAGAGTCTTTTATAGCCAGTCCTACGAGCAGTACTTC
d_gene: TRBD2; v_gene: TRBV11-2; j_gene: TRBJ2-7; abundance: many; CDR3aa: CASSLDLRSGGPRSYEQYF; CDR3nt: TGTGCCAGCAGCTTAGATCTTCGATCGGGAGGGCCACGGTCCTACGAGCAGTACTTC
d_gene: .; v_gene: TRBV7-3; j_gene: TRBJ2-1; abundance: many; CDR3aa: CASSLGRHNEQFF; CDR3nt: TGTGCCAGCAGCCTAGGGCGTCACAATGAGCAGTTCTTC
d_gene: TRBD1; v_gene: TRBV9; j_gene: TRBJ2-4; abundance: many; CDR3aa: CASSSEGPGQGNIQYF; CDR3nt: TGTGCCAGCAGCTCAGAGGGGCCGGGACAGGGGAACATTCAGTACTTC
d_gene: TRBD1; v_gene: TRBV12-3/TRBV12-4; j_gene: TRBJ1-5; abundance: many; CDR3aa: CASSGQAGGNQPQHF; CDR3nt: TGTGCCAGCAGTGGACAGGCCGGTGGCAATCAGCCCCAGCATTTT
d_gene: TRBD1; v_gene: TRBV20-1; j_gene: TRBJ2-5; abundance: many; CDR3aa: CSATGTGLQETQYF; CDR3nt: TGCAGTGCCACCGGGACAGGTCTACAAGAGACCCAGTACTTC
d_gene: TRBD2; v_gene: TRBV14; j_gene: TRBJ2-1; abundance: many; CDR3aa: CASSLRTSGDYNEQFF; CDR3nt: TGTGCCAGCAGCCTGCGGACTAGCGGAGATTACAATGAGCAGTTCTTC
d_gene: .; v_gene: TRBV4-3; j_gene: TRBJ2-1; abundance: many; CDR3aa: CASSQDQWGSSYNEQFF; CDR3nt: TGCGCCAGCAGCCAAGATCAGTGGGGGAGCTCCTACAATGAGCAGTTCTTC
d_gene: .; v_gene: TRBV29-1; j_gene: TRBJ1-2; abundance: many; CDR3aa: CSVPGGRIYGYTF; CDR3nt: TGCAGCGTCCCCGGGGGGCGTATCTATGGCTACACCTTC
d_gene: .; v_gene: TRBV12-3/TRBV12-4; j_gene: TRBJ2-5; abundance: many; CDR3aa: CASSPHFGAGSKETQYF; CDR3nt: TGTGCCAGCAGTCCCCACTTTGGGGCAGGGAGTAAAGAGACCCAGTACTTC
d_gene: .; v_gene: TRBV7-6; j_gene: TRBJ2-1; abundance: many; CDR3aa: CASSLGWGGGYNEQFF; CDR3nt: TGTGCCAGCAGCTTAGGCTGGGGCGGTGGTTACAATGAGCAGTTCTTC
d_gene: .; v_gene: TRBV7-9; j_gene: TRBJ2-7; abundance: few; CDR3aa: CASSIPTDRGQYF; CDR3nt: TGTGCCAGCAGCATCCCGACAGACCGAGGGCAGTACTTC
d_gene: .; v_gene: TRBV20-1; j_gene: TRBJ1-5; abundance: many; CDR3aa: CSAPGGERNQPQHF; CDR3nt: TGCAGTGCCCCTGGGGGGGAACGAAATCAGCCCCAGCATTTT
d_gene: TRBD2; v_gene: TRBV5-1; j_gene: TRBJ2-7; abundance: many; CDR3aa: CASSLGAAGDSYEQYF; CDR3nt: TGCGCCAGCAGCCTAGGCGCGGCGGGGGACTCCTACGAGCAGTACTTC
d_gene: .; v_gene: TRBV6-2/TRBV6-3; j_gene: TRBJ2-3; abundance: many; CDR3aa: CASGTTDTQYF; CDR3nt: TGTGCCAGCGGCACGACAGATACGCAGTATTTT
d_gene: TRBD1; v_gene: TRBV10-3; j_gene: TRBJ2-1; abundance: few; CDR3aa: CANRDREANEQFF; CDR3nt: TGTGCCAACCGGGACAGGGAGGCTAATGAGCAGTTCTTC
d_gene: .; v_gene: TRBV18; j_gene: TRBJ1-2; abundance: many; CDR3aa: CASSPGPVYYGYTF; CDR3nt: TGTGCCAGCTCACCAGGCCCGGTTTACTATGGCTACACCTTC
d_gene: .; v_gene: TRBV5-1; j_gene: TRBJ1-2; abundance: many; CDR3aa: CASSYRDYGYTF; CDR3nt: TGCGCCAGCAGCTACAGAGACTATGGCTACACCTTC
d_gene: TRBD2; v_gene: TRBV11-2; j_gene: TRBJ2-3; abundance: many; CDR3aa: CASSLVGTSGTADTQYF; CDR3nt: TGTGCCAGCAGCTTAGTGGGGACTAGCGGGACCGCAGATACGCAGTATTTT
d_gene: TRBD2; v_gene: TRBV27; j_gene: TRBJ2-1; abundance: many; CDR3aa: CASSLASGNEQFF; CDR3nt: TGTGCCAGCAGTTTGGCTAGCGGGAATGAGCAGTTCTTC
d_gene: .; v_gene: TRBV4-1; j_gene: TRBJ1-3; abundance: many; CDR3aa: CASKASLTSGNTIYF; CDR3nt: TGCGCCAGCAAAGCCTCTTTGACCTCTGGAAACACCATATATTTT
d_gene: .; v_gene: TRBV5-1; j_gene: TRBJ1-1; abundance: many; CDR3aa: CASSLYGGGDTEAFF; CDR3nt: TGCGCCAGCAGCTTGTATGGAGGGGGGGACACTGAAGCTTTCTTT
d_gene: .; v_gene: TRBV12-3/TRBV12-4; j_gene: TRBJ1-3; abundance: many; CDR3aa: CASSSPGNTIYF; CDR3nt: TGTGCCAGTAGTTCCCCGGGAAACACCATATATTTT
d_gene: .; v_gene: TRBV6-1; j_gene: TRBJ1-3; abundance: many; CDR3aa: CASSAGAPSSGNTIYF; CDR3nt: TGTGCCAGCAGTGCGGGGGCTCCGAGCTCTGGAAACACCATATATTTT
d_gene: .; v_gene: TRBV4-2; j_gene: TRBJ1-3; abundance: few; CDR3aa: CASSQGRSSGNTIYF; CDR3nt: TGTGCCAGCAGCCAAGGCAGGTCCTCTGGAAACACCATATATTTT
d_gene: .; v_gene: TRBV7-2; j_gene: TRBJ2-7; abundance: .; CDR3aa: CASSLVEARGIVSF; CDR3nt: TGTGCCAGCAGCTTAGTCGAGGCTAGGGGGATAGTAAGTTTC
d_gene: .; v_gene: TRBV7-9; j_gene: TRBJ1-2; abundance: many; CDR3aa: CASSLLGRTENYGYTF; CDR3nt: TGTGCCAGCAGCTTATTAGGTCGGACAGAGAACTATGGCTACACCTTC
d_gene: .; v_gene: TRBV20-1; j_gene: TRBJ1-4; abundance: many; CDR3aa: CSARVDSSATNEKLFF; CDR3nt: TGCAGTGCTAGGGTAGACAGTTCTGCAACTAATGAAAAACTGTTTTTT
d_gene: TRBD1; v_gene: TRBV5-1; j_gene: TRBJ2-7; abundance: many; CDR3aa: CASSLAGTDSYEQYF; CDR3nt: TGCGCCAGCAGCTTGGCCGGGACAGATTCCTACGAGCAGTACTTC
d_gene: TRBD1; v_gene: TRBV20-1; j_gene: TRBJ2-1; abundance: few; CDR3aa: CSARGGTGIGEQFF; CDR3nt: TGCAGTGCTAGAGGGGGGACAGGGATTGGCGAGCAGTTCTTC
d_gene: TRBD2; v_gene: TRBV5-1; j_gene: TRBJ2-1; abundance: many; CDR3aa: CASSPVAGVNSEQFF; CDR3nt: TGCGCCAGCAGCCCTGTAGCGGGAGTGAATAGTGAGCAGTTCTTC
d_gene: .; v_gene: TRBV20-1; j_gene: TRBJ2-3; abundance: .; CDR3aa: CSARSGESSTDTQYF; CDR3nt: TGCAGTGCTAGATCCGGCGAGTCTAGCACAGATACGCAGTATTTT
d_gene: .; v_gene: TRBV20-1; j_gene: TRBJ2-2; abundance: many; CDR3aa: CSASHVLSTGELFF; CDR3nt: TGCAGTGCTAGTCATGTCCTGTCGACCGGGGAGCTGTTTTTT
d_gene: .; v_gene: TRBV13; j_gene: TRBJ2-7; abundance: .; CDR3aa: CASSFGSPCEQYF; CDR3nt: TGTGCCAGCAGCTTCGGGAGCCCCTGCGAGCAGTACTTC
d_gene: TRBD2; v_gene: TRBV12-3/TRBV12-4; j_gene: TRBJ2-5; abundance: many; CDR3aa: CASSLAGGRETQYF; CDR3nt: TGTGCCAGCAGTTTAGCGGGAGGGAGGGAGACCCAGTACTTC
d_gene: .; v_gene: TRBV5-1; j_gene: TRBJ2-6; abundance: many; CDR3aa: CASSMTVSGANVLTF; CDR3nt: TGCGCCAGCAGTATGACCGTCTCTGGGGCCAACGTCCTGACTTTC
d_gene: .; v_gene: TRBV7-9; j_gene: TRBJ1-5; abundance: many; CDR3aa: CASSFGQGPNQPQHF; CDR3nt: TGTGCCAGCAGCTTCGGGCAGGGGCCCAATCAGCCCCAGCATTTT
d_gene: TRBD2; v_gene: TRBV24-1; j_gene: TRBJ2-1; abundance: many; CDR3aa: CATSGTSGKGPTYNEQFF; CDR3nt: TGTGCCACCAGTGGGACTAGCGGGAAGGGGCCTACCTACAATGAGCAGTTCTTC
d_gene: TRBD1; v_gene: TRBV7-9; j_gene: TRBJ2-7; abundance: many; CDR3aa: CASSSTGVEQYF; CDR3nt: TGTGCCAGCAGCTCAACAGGGGTCGAGCAGTACTTC
d_gene: .; v_gene: TRBV18; j_gene: TRBJ2-7; abundance: many; CDR3aa: CASSPGEGYEQYF; CDR3nt: TGTGCCAGCTCACCAGGAGAGGGCTACGAGCAGTACTTC
d_gene: TRBD1; v_gene: TRBV10-2; j_gene: TRBJ1-1; abundance: many; CDR3aa: CASSLPGQKPLNTEAFF; CDR3nt: TGCGCCAGCAGTCTACCGGGACAGAAGCCGTTGAACACTGAAGCTTTCTTT
d_gene: .; v_gene: TRBV10-3; j_gene: TRBJ2-6; abundance: many; CDR3aa: CATPGPLRSGANVLTF; CDR3nt: TGTGCCACCCCTGGCCCTCTCCGCTCTGGGGCCAACGTCCTGACTTTC
d_gene: .; v_gene: TRBV15; j_gene: TRBJ2-2; abundance: many; CDR3aa: CATSRDSASMGELFF; CDR3nt: TGTGCCACCAGCAGAGATTCGGCTTCTATGGGGGAGCTGTTTTTT
d_gene: TRBD2; v_gene: TRBV29-1; j_gene: TRBJ2-1; abundance: many; CDR3aa: CSVGFLAGRGFYNEQFF; CDR3nt: TGCAGCGTTGGGTTTTTAGCGGGGCGGGGATTTTACAATGAGCAGTTCTTC
d_gene: TRBD1; v_gene: TRBV6-5; j_gene: TRBJ2-3; abundance: many; CDR3aa: CASSYFGQALDTQYF; CDR3nt: TGTGCCAGCAGTTACTTTGGACAGGCCTTGGATACGCAGTATTTT
d_gene: .; v_gene: TRBV10-3; j_gene: TRBJ2-5; abundance: few; CDR3aa: CAISAAGAKETQYF; CDR3nt: TGTGCCATCAGTGCCGCGGGGGCGAAAGAGACCCAGTACTTC
d_gene: .; v_gene: TRBV24-1; j_gene: TRBJ2-5; abundance: few; CDR3aa: CATSEAAGETQYF; CDR3nt: TGTGCCACCAGTGAGGCCGCGGGAGAGACCCAGTACTTC
d_gene: .; v_gene: TRBV20-1; j_gene: TRBJ2-5; abundance: many; CDR3aa: CSASPAQGLQETQYF; CDR3nt: TGCAGTGCTAGCCCCGCCCAGGGGCTACAAGAGACCCAGTACTTC
d_gene: TRBD1; v_gene: TRBV7-2; j_gene: TRBJ2-7; abundance: many; CDR3aa: CASNPWDRPTYEQYF; CDR3nt: TGTGCCAGCAACCCGTGGGACAGACCAACCTACGAGCAGTACTTC
d_gene: .; v_gene: TRBV20-1; j_gene: TRBJ1-1; abundance: many; CDR3aa: CSARDLSGNTEAFF; CDR3nt: TGCAGTGCTAGAGATTTATCAGGGAACACTGAAGCTTTCTTT
d_gene: .; v_gene: TRBV5-1; j_gene: TRBJ2-5; abundance: many; CDR3aa: CASSFEGGGETQYF; CDR3nt: TGCGCCAGCAGCTTTGAGGGCGGAGGAGAGACCCAGTACTTC
d_gene: TRBD1; v_gene: TRBV29-1; j_gene: TRBJ1-1; abundance: .; CDR3aa: CSVSGGRNTEAFF; CDR3nt: TGCAGCGTGTCAGGGGGGAGGAACACTGAAGCTTTCTTT
d_gene: .; v_gene: TRBV5-1; j_gene: TRBJ1-2; abundance: many; CDR3aa: CASSLGLSVGGYTF; CDR3nt: TGCGCCAGCAGCTTGGGGTTGTCAGTGGGCGGCTACACCTTC
d_gene: .; v_gene: TRBV20-1; j_gene: TRBJ2-7; abundance: many; CDR3aa: CSALRGRVGGQYF; CDR3nt: TGCAGTGCTCTTCGGGGGCGGGTTGGTGGGCAGTACTTC
d_gene: TRBD1; v_gene: TRBV5-1; j_gene: TRBJ1-4; abundance: many; CDR3aa: CASSPPGQGEKLFF; CDR3nt: TGCGCCAGCAGCCCTCCGGGACAGGGGGAAAAACTGTTTTTT
d_gene: .; v_gene: TRBV30; j_gene: TRBJ1-6; abundance: many; CDR3aa: CAWNPTQLDSPLHF; CDR3nt: TGTGCCTGGAATCCGACGCAACTCGATTCACCCCTCCACTTT
d_gene: .; v_gene: TRBV28; j_gene: TRBJ1-1; abundance: many; CDR3aa: CASSLGHRVSAFF; CDR3nt: TGTGCCAGCAGTTTAGGGCACAGGGTATCTGCTTTCTTT
d_gene: .; v_gene: TRBV2; j_gene: TRBJ1-4; abundance: many; CDR3aa: CASRVHDEKLFF; CDR3nt: TGTGCCAGCAGAGTCCACGATGAAAAACTGTTTTTT
d_gene: .; v_gene: TRBV30; j_gene: TRBJ1-1; abundance: .; CDR3aa: CAWNRAYPMNTEAFF; CDR3nt: TGTGCCTGGAATAGGGCTTACCCCATGAACACTGAAGCTTTCTTT